Included here is one T cell receptor (beta chain) sequence, with context. These data come from a study of control samples from healthy donors and cancer patients. Germline CDR1 is SNHLY and CDR2 is FYNNEI. The CDR3 has 12 amino acids. The V gene lost 10 bases and the J gene lost 9 bases, with 18 bases spanning the gap. Profiled with immunoSEQ multiplex PCR; TCRdb holds only in-frame clones, not every one. The data hold roughly 64,000 clones, with approximately 90% observed a single time. The chain combines TRBV2 with TRBJ2-5; D uncertain. Sequenced: PBMCs. This TCR came from a woman in her forties or fifties with colorectal cancer. CDR3 sequence (DNA): TGTGCCACCCGCCGCCCCGGGTGGGCCCAGTACTTC. This translates into CATRRPGWAQYF.